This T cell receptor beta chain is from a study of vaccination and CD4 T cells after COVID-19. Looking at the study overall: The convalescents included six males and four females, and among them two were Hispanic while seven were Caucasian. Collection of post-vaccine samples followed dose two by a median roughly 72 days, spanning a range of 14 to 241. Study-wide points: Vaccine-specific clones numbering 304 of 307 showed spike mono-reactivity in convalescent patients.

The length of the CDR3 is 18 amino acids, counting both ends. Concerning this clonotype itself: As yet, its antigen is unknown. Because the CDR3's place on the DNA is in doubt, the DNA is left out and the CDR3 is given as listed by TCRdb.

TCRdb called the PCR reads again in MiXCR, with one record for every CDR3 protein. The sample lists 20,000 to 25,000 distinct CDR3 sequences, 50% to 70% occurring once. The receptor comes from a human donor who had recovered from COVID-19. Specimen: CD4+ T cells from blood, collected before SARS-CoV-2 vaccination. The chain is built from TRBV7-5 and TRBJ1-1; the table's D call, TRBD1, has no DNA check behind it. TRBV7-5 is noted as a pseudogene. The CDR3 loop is CISVSEAPDGHQNTEAFF.